The rows below give T cell receptor beta chains drawn from one sample of a study of T cell responses to AZD1222 COVID-19 vaccine. The protocol was immunoSEQ multiplex PCR, while the TCRdb copy is restricted to in-frame clones and leaves out a portion. The table records roughly 120,000 clones, roughly nine tenths of them present only once. Sequenced material: peripheral blood, taken 28 days after the second AZD1222 dose. The receptors come from an adult who received the AZD1222 COVID-19 vaccine. Both conserved end residues are part of each CDR3. Each record gives: V gene, J gene, clone size, D gene, CDR3 DNA, CDR3 protein. D genes are given only for firm matches. Clone size appears in some rows only: once, few, many, or a class for an expanded clone.

V: TRBV19; J: TRBJ1-2; size: NA; D: NA; DNA: TGTGCCAGTAGGTCGGGACGGAAGAACTATGGCTACACCTTC; CDR3: CASRSGRKNYGYTF
V: TRBV7-9; J: TRBJ2-2; size: NA; D: TRBD2; DNA: TGTGCCAGCAGCAAGGGACTAGCGGGGTATAACACCGGGGAGCTGTTTTTT; CDR3: CASSKGLAGYNTGELFF
V: TRBV9; J: TRBJ1-1; size: NA; D: TRBD1; DNA: TGTGCCAGCAGCTGGACAGGGAACACTGAAGCTTTCTTT; CDR3: CASSWTGNTEAFF
V: TRBV3-1/TRBV3-2; J: TRBJ1-5; size: NA; D: NA; DNA: TGTGCCAGCAGCCAGAGTAATCAGCCCCAGCATTTT; CDR3: CASSQSNQPQHF
V: TRBV6-5; J: TRBJ1-6; size: once; D: NA; DNA: TGTGCCAGCAGTCTCGGGCAGCTGGGTAATTCACCCCTCCACTTT; CDR3: CASSLGQLGNSPLHF
V: TRBV28; J: TRBJ2-7; size: NA; D: TRBD1; DNA: TGTGCCAGCAGTTTAAGACAGGGCTCCTACGAGCAGTACTTC; CDR3: CASSLRQGSYEQYF
V: TRBV19; J: TRBJ1-4; size: NA; D: NA; DNA: TGTGCCAGCCTCGGCGTGGGTGGTGAAAAACTGTTTTTT; CDR3: CASLGVGGEKLFF
V: TRBV7-2; J: TRBJ2-2; size: NA; D: NA; DNA: TGTGCCAGCAGGCAAAGGGACTTGCAAACCGGGGAGCTGTTTTTT; CDR3: CASRQRDLQTGELFF
V: TRBV29-1; J: TRBJ1-3; size: NA; D: NA; DNA: TGCAGCGTCGCGGACGGGATAAAGAGCTCTGGAAACACCATATATTTT; CDR3: CSVADGIKSSGNTIYF
V: TRBV6-2/TRBV6-3; J: TRBJ2-1; size: NA; D: NA; DNA: TGTGCCAGCAGTCAGAATGGTCTGGAGCAGTTCTTC; CDR3: CASSQNGLEQFF